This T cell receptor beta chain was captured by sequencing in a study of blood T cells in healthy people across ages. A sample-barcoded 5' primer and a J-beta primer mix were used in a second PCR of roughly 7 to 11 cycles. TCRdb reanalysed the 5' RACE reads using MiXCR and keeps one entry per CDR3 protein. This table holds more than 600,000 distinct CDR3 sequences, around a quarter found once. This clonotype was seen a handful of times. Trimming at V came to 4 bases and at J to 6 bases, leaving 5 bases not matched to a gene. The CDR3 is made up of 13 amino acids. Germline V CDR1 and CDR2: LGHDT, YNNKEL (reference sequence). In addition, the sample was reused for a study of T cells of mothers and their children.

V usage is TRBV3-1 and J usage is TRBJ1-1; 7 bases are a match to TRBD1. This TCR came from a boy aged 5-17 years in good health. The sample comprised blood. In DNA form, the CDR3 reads TGTGCCAGCAGCCGGGGCAGGGGGTCTGAAGCTTTCTTT. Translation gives CASSRGRGSEAFF.